There are a few counts of the clone carrying this T cell receptor (beta chain). Its cognate antigen is unknown. This table comes from immunoSEQ multiplex PCR, and its TCRdb copy is limited to in-frame clones, with some not included. Among over 80,000 clones listed, 83% were seen once. The germline V gene has CDR1 MNHNY and CDR2 SVGAGI (reference sequence). The CDR3 totals 15 residues. V lost 5 bases to trimming and J lost 1 base; unmatched junction nucleotides: 5. This sample was taken from a study of radiotherapy plus CTLA-4 blockade in lung cancer. Across the study: Objective responses were observed in approximately 20% of patients, and disease control was achieved by 30% to 40%. The study, taken as a whole, reports: There was expansion of tumor-derived TCR clones in blood after radiotherapy plus ipilimumab.

Here the sequenced sample was peripheral blood, taken from a patient treated with radiotherapy plus ipilimumab. The rearrangement links TRBV6-6 to TRBJ1-2; 9 nucleotides align to TRBD1. The receptor's source is a human donor with non-small cell lung cancer who had stable disease on radiotherapy plus ipilimumab. CDR3 sequence: CASSPGTGNNYGYTF. DNA of the CDR3: TGTGCCAGCAGTCCAGGGACAGGGAATAACTATGGCTACACCTTC.